The clone carrying this T cell receptor beta chain was counted between two and nine times. Its cognate antigen is unknown. Researchers attached unique molecular identifiers to individual cDNA molecules. Each CDR3 protein gets one entry after TCRdb re-called the 5' RACE reads with MiXCR. The sample includes about 77,000 distinct CDR3 sequences, about a sixth of them seen just once. The sample comes from a study of early T cells in non-severe SARS-CoV-2 infection. Study-level background: Investigators sequenced bulk RNA drawn from unsorted whole blood, and chains remained unpaired.

General study findings and limits: VDJdb-based annotation leaned toward anti-spike CD8 responses and missed private and CD4 specificities.

Germline V gene sequence: CDR1 SGHNT, CDR2 YYREEE (reference sequence). V lost 4 bases and J lost 1, with 18 bases in between. The CDR3 consists of 17 residues. Source material: whole blood. The chain recombines TRBV5-4 with TRBJ2-1, with TRBD2 as a possible D gene (7 bases). The clonotype originates from an adult who was a healthcare worker with PCR-confirmed SARS-CoV-2 infection or an uninfected control (not recorded which). The CDR3 DNA is TGTGCCAGCAGCCGAGGGGGGGGCCCTGTTTCCTACAATGAGCAGTTCTTC. This gives the protein CASSRGGGPVSYNEQFF.